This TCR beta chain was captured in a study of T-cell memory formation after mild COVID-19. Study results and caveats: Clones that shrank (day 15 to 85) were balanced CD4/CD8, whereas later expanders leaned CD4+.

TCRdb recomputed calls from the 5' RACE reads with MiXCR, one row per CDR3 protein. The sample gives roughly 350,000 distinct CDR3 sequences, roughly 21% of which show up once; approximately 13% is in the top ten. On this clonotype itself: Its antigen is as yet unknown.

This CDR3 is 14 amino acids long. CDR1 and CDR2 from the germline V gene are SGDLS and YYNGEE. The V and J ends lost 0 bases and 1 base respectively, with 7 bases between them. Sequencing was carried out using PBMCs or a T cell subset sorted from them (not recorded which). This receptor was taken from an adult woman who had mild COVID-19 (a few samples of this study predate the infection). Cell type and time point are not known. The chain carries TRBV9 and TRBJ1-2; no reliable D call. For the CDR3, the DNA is TGTGCCAGCAGCGTAGGGGTTAATAACTATGGCTACACCTTC. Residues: CASSVGVNNYGYTF.